This TCR beta chain was sequenced during a study of control samples from healthy donors and cancer patients. The CDR3 totals 10 residues. Trimming shortened V by 2 bases and J by 5 bases, and 1 base separated the two germline ends. Germline CDR1 is MNHNS and CDR2 is SASEGT. TCRdb keeps only in-frame clones here, not all; method: immunoSEQ multiplex PCR. The table shows 150,000 to 200,000 clones, with around nine tenths occurring only once. The sequence was collected from a man aged 30 to 39 in good health. The J gene is TRBJ2-7, the V gene TRBV6-1; D is ambiguous. Material: blood. CDR3 sequence reads: CASSENEQYF. The CDR3 nucleotides are TGTGCCAGCAGTGAAAACGAGCAGTACTTC.